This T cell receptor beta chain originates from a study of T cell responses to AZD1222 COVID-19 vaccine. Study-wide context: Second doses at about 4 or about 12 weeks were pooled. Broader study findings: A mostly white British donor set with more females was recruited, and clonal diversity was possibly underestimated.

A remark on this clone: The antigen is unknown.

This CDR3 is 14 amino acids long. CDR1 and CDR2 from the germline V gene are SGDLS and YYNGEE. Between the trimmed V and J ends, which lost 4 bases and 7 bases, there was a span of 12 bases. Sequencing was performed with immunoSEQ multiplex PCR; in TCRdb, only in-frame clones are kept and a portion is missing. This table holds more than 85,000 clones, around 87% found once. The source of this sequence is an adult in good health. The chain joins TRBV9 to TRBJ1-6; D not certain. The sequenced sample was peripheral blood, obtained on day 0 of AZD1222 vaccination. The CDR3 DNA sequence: TGTGCCAGCAGCTCCTCCCCAGACAATTCACCCCTCCACTTT. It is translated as CASSSSPDNSPLHF. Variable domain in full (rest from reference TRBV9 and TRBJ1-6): DSGVTQTPKHLITATGQRVTLRCSPRSGDLSVYWYQQSLDQGLQFLIQYYNGEERAKGNILERFSAQQFPDLHSELNLSSLELGDSALYFCASSSSPDNSPLHFGNGTRLTVT.